This T cell receptor beta chain derives from a study of shared clonotypes between healthy human individuals. V lost 3 bases, J lost 0 bases, and 15 bases lay in between. From germline, CDR1 is SEHNR and CDR2 FQNEAQ (reference sequence). The CDR3 spans 17 residues. The count of this clone is one. TCRdb keeps only in-frame clones here, not all; method: immunoSEQ multiplex PCR. The sample yields 1.6 million or so clones, 95% to 97% seen once. The chain has TRBV7-9 and TRBJ1-3; tentatively, D is TRBD1 (5 bases). The specimen sequenced was naive CD4+ T cells sorted from blood. Subset described: CD45RA+ positively selected. The source is a man aged 30 to 45 in good health. The CDR3 here is CASSFPSREDSGNTIYF. CDR3 DNA sequence: TGTGCCAGCAGCTTCCCTTCCAGGGAAGACTCTGGAAACACCATATATTTT. Full variable domain (remainder filled in from reference TRBV7-9 and TRBJ1-3): DTGVSQNPRHKITKRGQNVTFRCDPISEHNRLYWYRQTLGQGPEFLTYFQNEAQLEKSRLLSDRFSAERPKGSFSTLEIQRTEQGDSAMYLCASSFPSREDSGNTIYFGEGSWLTVV.